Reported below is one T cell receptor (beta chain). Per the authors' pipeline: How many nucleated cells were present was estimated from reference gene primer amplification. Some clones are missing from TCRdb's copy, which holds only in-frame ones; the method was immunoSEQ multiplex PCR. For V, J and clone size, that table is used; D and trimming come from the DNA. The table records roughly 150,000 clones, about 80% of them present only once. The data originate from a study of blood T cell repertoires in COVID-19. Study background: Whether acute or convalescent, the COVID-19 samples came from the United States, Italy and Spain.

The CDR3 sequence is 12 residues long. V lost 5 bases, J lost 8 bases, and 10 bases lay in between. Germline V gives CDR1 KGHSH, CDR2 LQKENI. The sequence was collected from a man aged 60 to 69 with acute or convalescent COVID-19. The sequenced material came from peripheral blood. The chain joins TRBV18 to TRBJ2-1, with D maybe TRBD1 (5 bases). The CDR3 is CASSTGGYEQFF. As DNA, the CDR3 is TGTGCCAGCTCAACAGGCGGCTATGAGCAGTTCTTC.